Listed below are T cell receptor beta chains from one sample, sequenced in a study of OX40 agonist ivuxolimab in advanced cancers. Sequencing was performed with immunoSEQ multiplex PCR; in TCRdb, only in-frame clones are kept and a portion is missing. The sample consists of about 78,000 clones, roughly nine tenths of them appearing once. The source was CD4+ or CD8+ T cells sorted from blood, collected in a trial of the OX40 agonist ivuxolimab. These receptors came from an adult with an advanced solid tumor such as melanoma, head and neck, liver or kidney cancer. CDR3s include the opening cysteine and the closing phenylalanine or tryptophan. The D gene is left open where the match is weak. The size field is filled for only some rows; it gives once, few, many or a size class.

j_gene: TRBJ2-5
abundance: NA
d_gene: NA
v_gene: TRBV5-1
CDR3aa: CASSLGPTGETQYF
CDR3nt: TGCGCCAGCAGCTTGGGGCCGACTGGGGAGACCCAGTACTTC

j_gene: TRBJ1-5
abundance: once
d_gene: NA
v_gene: TRBV7-8
CDR3aa: CASSLGRVGGSNQPQHF
CDR3nt: TGTGCCAGCAGCTTAGGAAGGGTGGGAGGGAGCAATCAGCCCCAGCATTTT

j_gene: TRBJ1-4
abundance: NA
d_gene: TRBD1
v_gene: TRBV28
CDR3aa: CASGGPGRGNEKLFF
CDR3nt: TGTGCATCAGGGGGGCCAGGCAGGGGTAATGAAAAACTGTTTTTT

j_gene: TRBJ2-1
abundance: NA
d_gene: TRBD1
v_gene: TRBV2
CDR3aa: CASTGTGTLNEQFF
CDR3nt: TGTGCCAGCACCGGGACAGGGACCCTCAATGAGCAGTTCTTC

j_gene: TRBJ2-7
abundance: NA
d_gene: TRBD1
v_gene: TRBV5-1
CDR3aa: CASSRGTGSGEQYF
CDR3nt: TGCGCCAGCAGCAGAGGGACAGGGAGTGGCGAGCAGTACTTC

j_gene: TRBJ1-2
abundance: few
d_gene: TRBD1
v_gene: TRBV2
CDR3aa: CASSRTGDGYTF
CDR3nt: TGTGCCAGCAGTCGGACAGGGGATGGCTACACCTTC

j_gene: TRBJ1-5
abundance: NA
d_gene: NA
v_gene: TRBV29-1
CDR3aa: CSAVLQGGLNQPQHF
CDR3nt: TGCAGCGCCGTACTGCAGGGTGGACTCAATCAGCCCCAGCATTTT

j_gene: TRBJ1-3
abundance: NA
d_gene: NA
v_gene: TRBV11-1
CDR3aa: CASRPTGNSGNTIYF
CDR3nt: TGTGCCAGCAGACCTACAGGAAACTCTGGAAACACCATATATTTT

j_gene: TRBJ1-2
abundance: NA
d_gene: NA
v_gene: TRBV6-5
CDR3aa: CASSYRQTYGYTF
CDR3nt: TGTGCCAGCAGTTACCGGCAAACCTATGGCTACACCTTC

j_gene: TRBJ1-1
abundance: once
d_gene: NA
v_gene: TRBV5-4
CDR3aa: CASSFPQQVNTEAFF
CDR3nt: TGTGCCAGCAGCTTCCCCCAACAGGTGAATACTGAAGCTTTCTTT

j_gene: TRBJ2-2
abundance: once
d_gene: NA
v_gene: TRBV19
CDR3aa: CASSPRPLANTGELFF
CDR3nt: TGTGCCAGTAGTCCCCGCCCACTAGCGAACACCGGGGAGCTGTTTTTT

j_gene: TRBJ2-7
abundance: NA
d_gene: TRBD2
v_gene: TRBV6-6
CDR3aa: CASRDSGGGYEQYF
CDR3nt: TGTGCCAGCAGGGATAGCGGGGGGGGCTACGAGCAGTACTTC

j_gene: TRBJ2-5
abundance: NA
d_gene: TRBD2
v_gene: TRBV5-1
CDR3aa: CASSGGGGETQYF
CDR3nt: TGCGCCAGCAGTGGAGGCGGGGGGGAGACCCAGTACTTC

j_gene: TRBJ2-2
abundance: NA
d_gene: NA
v_gene: TRBV10-3
CDR3aa: CATTSRNTGELFF
CDR3nt: TGTGCCACCACATCCCGAAACACCGGGGAGCTGTTTTTT

j_gene: TRBJ2-5
abundance: NA
d_gene: NA
v_gene: TRBV5-1
CDR3aa: CASSPGETQYF
CDR3nt: TGCGCCAGCAGCCCGGGGGAGACCCAGTACTTC

j_gene: TRBJ2-1
abundance: NA
d_gene: NA
v_gene: TRBV9
CDR3aa: CASSVDGPFSYNEQFF
CDR3nt: TGTGCCAGCAGCGTAGATGGGCCATTCTCCTACAATGAGCAGTTCTTC

j_gene: TRBJ1-1
abundance: NA
d_gene: NA
v_gene: TRBV7-2
CDR3aa: CASSLEKSGTEAFF
CDR3nt: TGTGCCAGCAGCTTAGAGAAGTCCGGCACTGAAGCTTTCTTT

j_gene: TRBJ1-5
abundance: NA
d_gene: NA
v_gene: TRBV2
CDR3aa: CASRLTGSDQPQHF
CDR3nt: TGTGCCAGCAGGTTGACGGGGAGCGATCAGCCCCAGCATTTT

j_gene: TRBJ1-2
abundance: NA
d_gene: NA
v_gene: TRBV6-1
CDR3aa: CASSEASTWWGYTF
CDR3nt: TGTGCCAGCAGTGAAGCGTCGACCTGGTGGGGCTACACCTTC

j_gene: TRBJ2-1
abundance: NA
d_gene: NA
v_gene: TRBV5-6
CDR3aa: CASSSGFYNEQFF
CDR3nt: TGTGCCAGCAGTTCCGGGTTCTACAATGAGCAGTTCTTC

j_gene: TRBJ2-2
abundance: NA
d_gene: TRBD2
v_gene: TRBV11-2
CDR3aa: CASSLQTSGTGELFF
CDR3nt: TGTGCCAGCAGCTTACAGACTAGCGGCACCGGGGAGCTGTTTTTT

j_gene: TRBJ1-3
abundance: NA
d_gene: TRBD1
v_gene: TRBV5-4
CDR3aa: CASSSPTGGNTIYF
CDR3nt: TGTGCCAGCAGCTCCCCGACAGGGGGAAACACCATATATTTT

j_gene: TRBJ1-4
abundance: NA
d_gene: TRBD1
v_gene: TRBV7-2
CDR3aa: CASSLRGHGSEKLFF
CDR3nt: TGTGCCAGCAGCTTGAGGGGGCATGGGAGTGAAAAACTGTTTTTT

j_gene: TRBJ2-5
abundance: once
d_gene: NA
v_gene: TRBV5-4
CDR3aa: CASSLPPDGGGETQYF
CDR3nt: TGTGCCAGCAGCTTGCCCCCGGACGGGGGTGGAGAGACCCAGTACTTC

j_gene: TRBJ1-2
abundance: NA
d_gene: NA
v_gene: TRBV27
CDR3aa: CASSTSGVNGYTF
CDR3nt: TGTGCCAGCAGTACATCGGGGGTTAATGGCTACACCTTC

j_gene: TRBJ2-3
abundance: NA
d_gene: NA
v_gene: TRBV5-1
CDR3aa: CASSFRGQTTDTQYF
CDR3nt: TGCGCCAGCAGCTTCAGGGGCCAAACCACAGATACGCAGTATTTT

j_gene: TRBJ2-3
abundance: NA
d_gene: NA
v_gene: TRBV9
CDR3aa: CASSPSWDIGTDTQYF
CDR3nt: TGTGCCAGCAGCCCGAGCTGGGACATCGGCACAGATACGCAGTATTTT

j_gene: TRBJ1-5
abundance: NA
d_gene: NA
v_gene: TRBV5-1
CDR3aa: CASSLGTNSAQHF
CDR3nt: TGCGCCAGCAGCTTGGGAACCAATTCCGCCCAGCATTTT

j_gene: TRBJ1-4
abundance: NA
d_gene: NA
v_gene: TRBV5-6
CDR3aa: CASSLDAASEKLFF
CDR3nt: TGTGCCAGCAGCTTGGACGCGGCGAGTGAAAAACTGTTTTTT

j_gene: TRBJ1-4
abundance: NA
d_gene: NA
v_gene: TRBV28
CDR3aa: CASTWGGRREKLFF
CDR3nt: TGTGCCAGCACCTGGGGGGGGCGGCGAGAAAAACTGTTTTTT

j_gene: TRBJ2-1
abundance: NA
d_gene: TRBD2
v_gene: TRBV30
CDR3aa: CAWRSIGTRFNEQFF
CDR3nt: TGTGCCTGGAGGTCCATCGGGACTAGGTTTAATGAGCAGTTCTTC

j_gene: TRBJ1-1
abundance: NA
d_gene: NA
v_gene: TRBV7-9
CDR3aa: CASSKGLGVGVTEAFF
CDR3nt: TGTGCCAGCAGCAAAGGTTTGGGGGTAGGGGTGACTGAAGCTTTCTTT

j_gene: TRBJ1-5
abundance: NA
d_gene: NA
v_gene: TRBV5-1
CDR3aa: CASRPDSNQPQHF
CDR3nt: TGCGCCAGCAGGCCTGATAGCAATCAGCCCCAGCATTTT

j_gene: TRBJ1-2
abundance: NA
d_gene: NA
v_gene: TRBV28
CDR3aa: CASSLSALLADGYTF
CDR3nt: TGTGCCAGCAGTTTATCGGCTTTGCTTGCGGATGGCTACACCTTC

j_gene: TRBJ1-1
abundance: NA
d_gene: NA
v_gene: TRBV27
CDR3aa: CASSLAGASNTEAFF
CDR3nt: TGTGCCAGCAGTTTGGCGGGTGCGTCGAACACTGAAGCTTTCTTT